The clone carrying this TCR beta chain was seen more than once but under ten times. The data belong to a study of long-term antiretroviral therapy in people with HIV. The CDR3 is made up of 15 amino acids. The V gene's germline CDR1 is SEHNR and CDR2 FQNEAQ (reference sequence). The germline V and J ends were trimmed by 0 bases and 4 bases, with 13 bases remaining between them. Survey level was the resolution at which the v3.0 immunoSEQ assay ran. Measured with immunoSEQ multiplex PCR; TCRdb has only the in-frame clones, and not every one. The data hold 25,000 to 30,000 clones, with approximately 90% observed a single time.

The sequence derives from a man aged 18 to 30 with HIV. This chain joins TRBV7-9 and TRBJ2-7; tentative D call: TRBD2 (6 bases). The material was unsorted PBMCs, obtained 3.1 years after starting antiretroviral therapy. CDR3: CASSLAQASGYEQYF. In nucleotides, the CDR3 is TGTGCCAGCAGCTTAGCTCAGGCCAGCGGGTACGAGCAGTACTTC. Full variable domain (outside the CDR3, taken from reference TRBV7-9 and TRBJ2-7): DTGVSQNPRHKITKRGQNVTFRCDPISEHNRLYWYRQTLGQGPEFLTYFQNEAQLEKSRLLSDRFSAERPKGSFSTLEIQRTEQGDSAMYLCASSLAQASGYEQYFGPGTRLTVT.